This T cell receptor beta chain was sequenced during a study of Ad26.COV2.S vaccination and SARS-CoV-2 variants (dated by TCRdb to about 2021). As for the study more broadly: Vaccine-arm donors came from COV1001, a multicentre, randomized, double-blind, placebo-controlled phase I-IIa trial of Ad26.COV2.S in healthy adults. Dosing of Ad26.COV2.S was intramuscular, at either 5x10^10 or 1x10^11 viral particles, delivered as one shot or as two shots spaced 56 days apart. TCRbeta repertoire sequencing was used to assess the specificity and breadth of SARS-CoV-2-reactive T cell receptors after Ad26.COV2.S vaccination. The TCR-sequenced set comprised around 32 samples: approximately 19 Ad26.COV2.S vaccine recipients, 5 placebo recipients and 8 SARS-CoV-2 convalescent individuals. Trial participants were randomized into five groups of five: low-dose or high-dose Ad26.COV2.S given once or twice, or placebo on both occasions. Throughout the experiments and outcome assessment, investigators stayed blinded to trial group allocation.

The sample's treatment or condition label, decoded: 15 to 20 received Ad26.COV2.S at low or high dose, single or two shots; 5 received placebo; per-sample allocation not given. Repertoires of vaccine and placebo recipients were sequenced from samples collected on day 63 after the first injection. Cohort 1b enrolled 25 to 30 adults aged 18-55 years at a single site in Boston, USA, between 29 July and 7 August 2020. Ad26.COV2.S was a replication-incompetent adenovirus type 26 vector that expressed a prefusion-stabilized SARS-CoV-2 spike protein derived from the original Wuhan strain. Study-level results and caveats: The study was not powered to compare responses between vaccine doses or regimens. Vaccine and placebo recipients had similar non-spike TCR breadth, a finding consistent with the vaccine containing only spike. The authors noted that the TCR breadth and depth analyses may have underestimated total T cell responses. After vaccination, spike-specific CD8+ and CD4+ T cell responses were reported to show substantial breadth. Higher spike-specific TCR breadth was observed in Ad26.COV2.S recipients than in placebo recipients (P = 0.0014).

For this clone: Its binding antigen is unknown. The input lacks base qualities; no much larger clone sits a single base away.

The immunoSEQ Assay was the method used to sequence TCRbeta CDR3 regions. After extraction, genomic DNA underwent amplification by bias-controlled multiplex PCR, followed by high-throughput sequencing. Per the source publication's procedure: To quantify the absolute abundance of every unique TCRbeta CDR3 region, sequences were collapsed and filtered. T cell fraction was estimated by normalizing TCRbeta template counts to usable DNA, with usable DNA measured through amplification of reference genes found in all nucleated cells. Repertoire TCRs were annotated as SARS-CoV-2-specific by exact matching of V gene, CDR3 amino acid sequence and J gene to a known reactive TCR set. The reference SARS-CoV-2 TCR set was obtained from MIRA and was filtered for enrichment in COVID-19-positive ImmuneCODE repertoires, whereby public or cross-reactive TCRs were removed. Using the MIRA antigens, annotated TCRs were further analysed by specific ORF or by position within an ORF. Breadth was defined as annotated unique rearrangements over total unique productive rearrangements; depth was the summed frequency of those rearrangements. Two-sided Wilcoxon rank-sum tests were applied when comparing TCR breadth between groups. As stored in TCRdb, this immuneACCESS dataset retains in-frame rearrangements with V and J assigned. A fraction of the clones does not appear; measured against another copy, unresolved V genes explain less than half of the discrepancy, and the remainder lacks a known reason. The V and J calls and clone size were taken over from that table, and D and trimming were inferred from the DNA. For this sample the table gives about half a million clones, of which about nine tenths were detected only once. The ten largest clones take up about 1.5% of the sample.

V was cut back by 4 bases and J by 0 bases, leaving a gap of 9 bases between them. The CDR3 contains 14 residues, cysteine and phenylalanine counted. The retained sequence is limited to the CDR3, 42 bases, with the frame set at the first base. CDR1 and CDR2 were assigned from the germline V gene as SGHRS and YFSETQ. This chain is built from TRBV5-1 and TRBJ2-3, with the D gene not clear enough to name. The receptor was derived from a person aged 18-65 years who received the Ad26.COV2.S COVID-19 vaccine or a placebo. Sequencing was performed on peripheral blood, taken in a trial of Ad26.COV2.S vaccine versus placebo. The DNA is TGCGCCAGCAGCCAGGACGCTAGCACAGATACGCAGTATTTT. This yields the protein CASSQDASTDTQYF.